The subject of this entry is one T cell receptor (beta chain). The protocol was immunoSEQ multiplex PCR, while the TCRdb copy is restricted to in-frame clones and leaves out a portion. The sample lists about 44,000 clones; around 87% were seen once. There are 13 residues in the CDR3. CDR1 is MDHEN, CDR2 SYDVKM, per germline. The V end lost 10 bases, the J end lost 0 bases, and 12 bases lay between the germline ends. The sample originates from a study of OX40 agonist ivuxolimab in advanced cancers. The genes are TRBV28 and TRBJ1-1; D gene ambiguous. The source was CD4+ or CD8+ T cells sorted from blood, collected in a trial of the OX40 agonist ivuxolimab. The TCR originated in an adult with an advanced solid tumor such as melanoma, head and neck, liver or kidney cancer. CDR3 residues: CATDGGLNTEAFF. DNA of the CDR3: TGTGCCACCGACGGCGGCCTGAACACTGAAGCTTTCTTT.